This is a list of T cell receptor beta chains from one sample in a study of blood T cell repertoires in COVID-19. Measured with immunoSEQ multiplex PCR; TCRdb has only the in-frame clones, and not every one. The sample holds about 170,000 clones; 84% are singletons and the top ten take under 3.5%. The sequenced material came from peripheral blood. All receptors derive from a woman of 80 years or more with COVID-19, enrolled during active disease. CDR3s include the opening cysteine and the closing phenylalanine or tryptophan. Each record gives: V gene, D gene, clone size, J gene, CDR3 DNA, CDR3 protein. D genes are given only for firm matches. Where a row states a size, it is once, few, many or the class of an expanded clone; other rows omit it.

TRBV3-1/TRBV3-2	NA	few	TRBJ1-2	TGTGCCAGCAGCCAAACAGGATATGGCTACACCTTC	CASSQTGYGYTF
TRBV12-5	NA	NA	TRBJ2-2	TGTGCTAGTGGTTTGGGACAGGAGGCAAACGGGGAGCTGTTTTTT	CASGLGQEANGELFF
TRBV7-9	TRBD1	NA	TRBJ1-1	TGTGCCAGCAGCTTACGTACAGGGGGCAACACTGAAGCTTTCTTT	CASSLRTGGNTEAFF
TRBV10-3	TRBD2	NA	TRBJ2-1	TGTGCCACCCGGGGGAGGGGGCCTAGCGGGAGAGGGGATGAGCAGTTCTTC	CATRGRGPSGRGDEQFF
TRBV29-1	NA	NA	TRBJ2-2	TGCAGCGTGCGAGTGCTAGCAGTTACCGGGGAGCTGTTTTTT	CSVRVLAVTGELFF
TRBV7-2	TRBD1	NA	TRBJ2-1	TGTGCCAGCAGCTTCCAAGACAGGGATTACAATGAGCAGTTCTTC	CASSFQDRDYNEQFF
TRBV2	NA	once	TRBJ1-6	TGTGCCAGCAGGAATGGACAGAACTCCTATAATTCACCCCTCCACTTT	CASRNGQNSYNSPLHF
TRBV3-1/TRBV3-2	TRBD2	NA	TRBJ2-3	TGTGCCAGCAGCCAAGTCCTAGCGGGGGTTGGCACAGATACGCAGTATTTT	CASSQVLAGVGTDTQYF
TRBV19	NA	NA	TRBJ1-2	TGTGCCAGTAGTCTCGTCTTATTCGATGGCTACACCTTC	CASSLVLFDGYTF
TRBV7-2	NA	NA	TRBJ2-3	TGTGCCAGCAGCCCGTTAGCCACTGGGGATACGCAGTATTTT	CASSPLATGDTQYF
TRBV6-5	NA	NA	TRBJ2-2	TGTGCCAGCAGCTACACGGGACAGAACACCGGGGAGCTGTTTTTT	CASSYTGQNTGELFF
TRBV10-3	NA	NA	TRBJ2-7	TGTGCCATCAGTGCAACCGGGACACAAAACTACGAGCAGTACTTC	CAISATGTQNYEQYF
TRBV3-1/TRBV3-2	TRBD1	NA	TRBJ2-7	TGTGCCAGCAGCCAAGCGACAGGGCGCGCCTACGAGCAGTACTTC	CASSQATGRAYEQYF
TRBV12-3/TRBV12-4	NA	NA	TRBJ2-2	TGTGCTTCTTGGCCATCCACCGGGGAGCTGTTTTTT	CASWPSTGELFF
TRBV10-3	NA	NA	TRBJ1-1	TGTGCCATCAGTGAGGGGCGGACAGTACTATCGAACACTGAAGCTTTCTTT	CAISEGRTVLSNTEAFF
TRBV18	NA	NA	TRBJ1-1	TGTGCCAGCTCACCTCGCGACACCTGGGCCACTGAAGCTTTCTTT	CASSPRDTWATEAFF
TRBV5-1	NA	NA	TRBJ2-1	TGCGCCAGCAGCTTAATTAGCGAGCTAAATGAGCAGTTCTTC	CASSLISELNEQFF
TRBV19	TRBD1	NA	TRBJ2-1	TGTGCCAGTACCTCCGGGACAGCCTTTGGCAATGAGCAGTTCTTC	CASTSGTAFGNEQFF
TRBV14	NA	NA	TRBJ2-2	TGTGCCAGCAGCCAAGTCCCCTCCCTCCGTCTGTTTTTT	CASSQVPSLRLFF
TRBV27	NA	NA	TRBJ1-4	TGTGCCAGACAGCCCATTTCCCCGGATGAAAAACTGTTTTTT	CARQPISPDEKLFF
TRBV19	TRBD1	NA	TRBJ2-1	TGTGCCAGTACGCGGACAGGGATTGCTAGGGGGCAGTTCTTC	CASTRTGIARGQFF
TRBV9	NA	NA	TRBJ2-5	TGTGCCAGCAGCGTCTCTATGCTCCAAGAGACCCAGTACTTC	CASSVSMLQETQYF